Listed below are T cell receptor beta chains from one sample, sequenced in a study of blood T cell repertoires in COVID-19. Here immunoSEQ multiplex PCR was the method, and the copy in TCRdb shows in-frame clones only, minus some. The sample includes approximately 220,000 clones, around 84% of them seen just once. Sequencing input: PBMCs or T cells enriched from blood (not recorded which). Receptor source: a middle-aged woman who had recovered from COVID-19. CDR3s include the opening cysteine and the closing phenylalanine or tryptophan. The order of the fields is D gene, clone size, V gene, J gene, CDR3 protein, CDR3 DNA. D genes are given only for firm matches. Rows give clone size only sometimes, using once, few, many, or a class for an expanded clone.

D: -; size: once; V: TRBV18; J: TRBJ1-1; CDR3: CASSPLQNTEAFF; DNA: TGTGCCAGCTCACCTTTACAGAACACTGAAGCTTTCTTT
D: TRBD1; size: -; V: TRBV24-1; J: TRBJ1-2; CDR3: CATSDPRDRGGYTF; DNA: TGTGCCACCAGTGACCCCCGGGACAGGGGAGGCTACACCTTC
D: -; size: -; V: TRBV10-2; J: TRBJ1-4; CDR3: CASRASTNEKLFF; DNA: TGCGCCAGCAGAGCTTCAACTAATGAAAAACTGTTTTTT
D: -; size: -; V: TRBV30; J: TRBJ1-2; CDR3: CAWKGSNYGYTF; DNA: TGTGCCTGGAAGGGGTCCAACTATGGCTACACCTTC
D: TRBD2; size: -; V: TRBV2; J: TRBJ2-7; CDR3: CASVLGLAGVNEQYF; DNA: TGTGCCAGCGTCCTTGGACTAGCGGGAGTGAACGAGCAGTACTTC
D: TRBD1; size: -; V: TRBV5-1; J: TRBJ2-6; CDR3: CASSRDTGGSGANVLTF; DNA: TGCGCCAGCAGCCGAGATACAGGGGGCTCTGGGGCCAACGTCCTGACTTTC
D: -; size: -; V: TRBV27; J: TRBJ2-7; CDR3: CASSPGYEQYF; DNA: TGTGCCAGCAGTCCGGGATACGAGCAGTACTTC
D: -; size: -; V: TRBV12-3/TRBV12-4; J: TRBJ1-5; CDR3: CASRDRGGQREHF; DNA: TGTGCCAGCAGAGACCGGGGGGGACAAAGGGAGCATTTT
D: -; size: -; V: TRBV19; J: TRBJ1-5; CDR3: CASSISGAGNQPQHF; DNA: TGTGCCAGTAGTATTTCAGGGGCAGGGAATCAGCCCCAGCATTTT
D: -; size: -; V: TRBV6-5; J: TRBJ1-5; CDR3: CASRGRGSNQPQHF; DNA: TGTGCCAGCAGGGGCAGGGGTAGCAATCAGCCCCAGCATTTT
D: -; size: -; V: TRBV4-3; J: TRBJ2-5; CDR3: CASSQSPGPRVEETQYF; DNA: TGCGCCAGCAGCCAATCACCGGGCCCCAGGGTAGAAGAGACCCAGTACTTC
D: TRBD1; size: -; V: TRBV7-8; J: TRBJ1-5; CDR3: CASSWGQVVSNQPQHF; DNA: TGTGCCAGCAGTTGGGGACAGGTCGTTAGCAATCAGCCCCAGCATTTT
D: -; size: few; V: TRBV12-1; J: TRBJ2-4; CDR3: CASSFVAPPLAKNIQYF; DNA: TGTGCCAGCAGCTTTGTGGCTCCTCCTTTAGCCAAAAACATTCAGTACTTC
D: -; size: many; V: TRBV5-1; J: TRBJ2-2; CDR3: CASSLAVTGELFF; DNA: TGCGCCAGCAGCTTGGCCGTCACCGGGGAGCTGTTTTTT
D: -; size: once; V: TRBV6-5; J: TRBJ1-1; CDR3: CASTRDANTEAFF; DNA: TGTGCCAGCACACGGGATGCGAACACTGAAGCTTTCTTT
D: -; size: -; V: TRBV3-1/TRBV3-2; J: TRBJ1-6; CDR3: CASGLGAGSPLHF; DNA: TGTGCCAGCGGACTAGGGGCCGGTTCACCCCTCCACTTT
D: -; size: -; V: TRBV18; J: TRBJ2-1; CDR3: CASSLGEVNEQFF; DNA: TGTGCCAGCTCACTCGGGGAGGTAAATGAGCAGTTCTTC
D: -; size: -; V: TRBV6-5; J: TRBJ1-4; CDR3: CAITGSAREKLFF; DNA: TGTGCCATTACAGGCTCGGCGCGTGAAAAACTGTTTTTT
D: -; size: -; V: TRBV5-8; J: TRBJ2-3; CDR3: CASSLGARSTDTQYF; DNA: TGTGCCAGCAGCTTGGGAGCGCGGAGCACAGATACGCAGTATTTT
D: -; size: -; V: TRBV6-5; J: TRBJ2-1; CDR3: CASSRGGFPNEQFF; DNA: TGTGCCAGCAGCCGAGGGGGATTCCCCAATGAGCAGTTCTTC
D: TRBD2; size: -; V: TRBV28; J: TRBJ2-1; CDR3: CASSRTGLRLAGGYEQFF; DNA: TGTGCCAGCAGTCGGACAGGGTTGCGGCTAGCGGGAGGGTATGAGCAGTTCTTC
D: -; size: -; V: TRBV9; J: TRBJ1-4; CDR3: CASSVGGANEKLFF; DNA: TGTGCCAGCAGCGTAGGGGGGGCTAATGAAAAACTGTTTTTT
D: TRBD1; size: -; V: TRBV2; J: TRBJ1-4; CDR3: CASSFSPGQGAEKLFF; DNA: TGTGCCAGCAGCTTTTCACCGGGACAGGGGGCCGAAAAACTGTTTTTT
D: -; size: -; V: TRBV30; J: TRBJ1-2; CDR3: CAWSVIFGRGNYGYTF; DNA: TGTGCCTGGAGTGTAATTTTCGGCAGGGGTAACTATGGCTACACCTTC
D: TRBD1; size: -; V: TRBV27; J: TRBJ2-6; CDR3: CASSVRGTGDSGANVLTF; DNA: TGTGCCAGCAGCGTCCGTGGGACAGGGGACTCTGGGGCCAACGTCCTGACTTTC
D: TRBD2; size: -; V: TRBV27; J: TRBJ2-2; CDR3: CASSRGLAGDTGELFF; DNA: TGTGCCAGCAGCCGAGGACTAGCGGGAGACACCGGGGAGCTGTTTTTT
D: -; size: -; V: TRBV7-2; J: TRBJ2-5; CDR3: CASSLGGGLETQYF; DNA: TGTGCCAGCAGCTTAGGAGGGGGTCTGGAGACCCAGTACTTC
D: TRBD2; size: -; V: TRBV11-2; J: TRBJ2-1; CDR3: CASSLALAGGVEQFF; DNA: TGTGCCAGCAGCTTAGCCCTAGCGGGAGGGGTTGAGCAGTTCTTC
D: -; size: -; V: TRBV19; J: TRBJ2-3; CDR3: CASSPTGVTDTQYF; DNA: TGTGCCAGTAGTCCAACGGGAGTGACAGATACGCAGTATTTT
D: TRBD1; size: -; V: TRBV7-2; J: TRBJ1-4; CDR3: CASSYYRGANEKLFF; DNA: TGTGCCAGCAGCTATTACAGGGGTGCTAATGAAAAACTGTTTTTT
D: TRBD1; size: -; V: TRBV2; J: TRBJ2-7; CDR3: CASRGRDRGNEQYF; DNA: TGTGCCAGCAGGGGCCGGGACAGGGGCAACGAGCAGTACTTC
D: TRBD2; size: once; V: TRBV5-1; J: TRBJ2-3; CDR3: CASSRTPLAGGTDTQYF; DNA: TGCGCCAGCAGCCGGACCCCACTAGCGGGGGGGACAGATACGCAGTATTTT
D: TRBD2; size: -; V: TRBV18; J: TRBJ2-2; CDR3: CASSPGTRDVGELFF; DNA: TGTGCCAGCTCACCCGGGACTAGAGATGTCGGGGAGCTGTTTTTT
D: TRBD2; size: -; V: TRBV25-1; J: TRBJ2-1; CDR3: CASISSGRATNEQFF; DNA: TGTGCCAGCATTAGTAGCGGGAGGGCCACCAATGAGCAGTTCTTC